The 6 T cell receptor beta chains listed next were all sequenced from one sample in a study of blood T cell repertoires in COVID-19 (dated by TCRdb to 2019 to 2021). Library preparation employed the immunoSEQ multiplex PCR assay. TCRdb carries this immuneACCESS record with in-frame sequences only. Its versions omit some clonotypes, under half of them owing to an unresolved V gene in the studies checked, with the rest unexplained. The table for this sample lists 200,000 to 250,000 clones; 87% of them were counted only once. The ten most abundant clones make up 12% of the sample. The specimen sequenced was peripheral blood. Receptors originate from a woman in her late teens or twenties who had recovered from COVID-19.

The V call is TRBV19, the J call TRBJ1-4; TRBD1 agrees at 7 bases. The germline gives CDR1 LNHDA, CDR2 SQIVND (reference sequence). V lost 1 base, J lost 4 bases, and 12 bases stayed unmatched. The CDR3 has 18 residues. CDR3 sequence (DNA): TGTGCCAGTAGTATAGTGGTCGTGTGGGACAGTATTAATGAAAAACTGTTTTTT. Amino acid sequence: CASSIVVVWDSINEKLFF.

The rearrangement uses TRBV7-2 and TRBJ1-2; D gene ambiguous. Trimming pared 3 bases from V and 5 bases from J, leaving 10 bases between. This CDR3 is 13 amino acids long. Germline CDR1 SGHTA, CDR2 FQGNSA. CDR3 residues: CASSFSGIYGYTF. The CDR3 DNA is TGTGCCAGCAGCTTCTCCGGGATTTATGGCTACACCTTC.

For the CDR3, the DNA is TGTGCCAGCAGTGGGGCGGGAGTAAATACCGGGGAGCTGTTTTTT. Translating it yields CASSGAGVNTGELFF. V usage is TRBV6-4 and J usage is TRBJ2-2, with 7 bases fitting TRBD2. The CDR3 extends over 15 amino acids. V was pared by 4 bases and J by 5 bases, with 7 bases of the junction left unmatched. Germline V gene data show CDR1 as MRHNA and CDR2 as SNTAGT.

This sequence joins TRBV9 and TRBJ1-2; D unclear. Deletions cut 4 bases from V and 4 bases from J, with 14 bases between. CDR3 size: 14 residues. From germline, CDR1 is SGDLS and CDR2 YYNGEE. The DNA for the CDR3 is TGTGCCAGCAGCTCTGGAGACGGCCCCTATGGCTACACCTTC. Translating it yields CASSSGDGPYGYTF.

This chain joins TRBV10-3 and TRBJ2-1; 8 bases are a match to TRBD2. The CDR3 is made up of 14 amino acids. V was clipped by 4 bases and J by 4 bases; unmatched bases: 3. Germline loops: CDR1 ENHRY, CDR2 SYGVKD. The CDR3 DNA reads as TGTGCCATCAGTGTTAGCGGGACGTACAATGAGCAGTTCTTC. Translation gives CAISVSGTYNEQFF.

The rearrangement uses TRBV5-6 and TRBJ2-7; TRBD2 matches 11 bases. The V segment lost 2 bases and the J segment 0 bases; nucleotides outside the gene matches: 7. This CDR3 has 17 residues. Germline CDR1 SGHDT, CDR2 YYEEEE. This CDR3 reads CASSLGTSGISSYEQYF. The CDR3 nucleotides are TGTGCCAGCAGCTTAGGGACTAGCGGAATCAGCTCCTACGAGCAGTACTTC. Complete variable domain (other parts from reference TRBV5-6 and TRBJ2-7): DAGVTQSPTHLIKTRGQQVTLRCSPKSGHDTVSWYQQALGQGPQFIFQYYEEEERQRGNFPDRFSGHQFPNYSSELNVNALLLGDSALYLCASSLGTSGISSYEQYFGPGTRLTVT.